These 18 T cell receptor beta chains share one sample of origin, sequenced in a study of beta chain features in type 1 diabetes. cDNA synthesis used the whole RNA isolate, giving expressed TCRB sequences. TCRdb's table, derived via immunoSEQ multiplex PCR, lists solely in-frame clones and lacks some. The sample has fewer than 500,000 clones; about 15% are singletons. The sample was naive CD4+ T cells from blood. These receptors came from a man younger than 40 in good health.

The V and J genes are TRBV4-3 and TRBJ2-1, with unresolved D. Between the trimmed V and J ends, which lost 1 base and 2 bases, there was a span of 3 bases. The V gene's germline CDR1 is LGHNA and CDR2 YSLEER. The CDR3 is made up of 13 amino acids. CDR3 DNA sequence: TGCGCCAGCAGCCAAGCCCCCTACAATGAGCAGTTCTTC. Protein: CASSQAPYNEQFF.

This clone was seen only once. The chain uses TRBV6-6 and TRBJ2-6, with 10 bases fitting TRBD1. V was clipped by 10 bases and J by 4 bases; unmatched bases: 7. The CDR3 runs to 15 residues. The germline V gene has CDR1 MNHNY and CDR2 SVGAGI (reference sequence). The CDR3 loop reads CATAGTGVGANVLTF. The CDR3 coding sequence is TGTGCCACCGCCGGGACAGGGGTAGGGGCCAACGTCCTGACTTTC.

This clone appeared a few times. The chain has TRBV10-3 and TRBJ2-1; 7 nucleotides match TRBD2. V shed 6 bases and J 0 bases; nucleotides not matched to a gene: 11. Per germline, CDR1 ENHRY and CDR2 SYGVKD. This CDR3 is 17 amino acids long. The CDR3 DNA sequence: TGTGCCATCAGCCGATTCGGGGGGAAGAGCTCCTACAATGAGCAGTTCTTC. Amino acids: CAISRFGGKSSYNEQFF.

As concerns this clone: Other DNA sequences within the sample encode an identical CDR3. This sequence joins TRBV30 and TRBJ2-5; D uncertain. Trimming removed 2 bases from V and 5 bases from J, with 6 bases in between. The CDR3 has 11 amino acids. Germline lookup yields CDR1 GTSNPN and CDR2 SVGIG (reference sequence). The CDR3 DNA reads TGTGCCTGGAGTAGGCGGGAGACCCAGTACTTC. This translates into CAWSRRETQYF. Combining the CDR3 with reference TRBV30 and TRBJ2-5 gives the whole variable domain SQTIHQWPATLVQPVGSPLSLECTVEGTSNPNLYWYRQAAGRGLQLLFYSVGIGQISSEVPQNLSASRPQDRQFILSSKKLLLSDSGFYLCAWSRRETQYFGPGTRLLVL.

This clone showed up just a few times. The chain has TRBV25-1 and TRBJ2-5; D is unresolved. The last part of the DNA fits TRBJ2-7 better; the J call may be wrong. Germline V gene sequence: CDR1 MGHDK, CDR2 SYGVNS. The CDR3 extends over 11 amino acids. The CDR3 sequence is CASSEYVEQYF. The CDR3 bases are TGTGCCAGCAGTGAATACGTCGAGCAGTACTTC.

This clone was counted a few times. This chain uses TRBV6-1 with TRBJ1-4; no clear D gene. V dropped 3 bases and J dropped 6 bases, with 8 bases sitting between them. This CDR3 has 13 residues. Germline V lookup: CDR1 MNHNS, CDR2 SASEGT. Here the CDR3 DNA reads TGTGCCAGCAGTGACAGAAGTTATGAAAAACTGTTTTTT. It translates to CASSDRSYEKLFF.

The chain employs TRBV6-5 and TRBJ1-6; D may be TRBD1 (5 bases). This CDR3 has 15 residues. Germline V gives CDR1 MNHEY, CDR2 SVGAGI. V lost 6 bases, J lost 7 bases, and 16 bases lay in between. The CDR3 is CASSPRPGRNSPLHF. In DNA form, the CDR3 reads TGTGCCAGCAGCCCCCGCCCAGGGAGGAATTCACCCCTCCACTTT.

This clone was detected only a few times. This chain uses TRBV6-6 with TRBJ2-7; a weak D match, TRBD2 (6 bases). V lost 6 bases and J lost 3, with 15 bases in between. The V gene's germline CDR1 is MNHNY and CDR2 SVGAGI (reference sequence). The CDR3 is 14 residues long. The CDR3, as DNA: TGTGCCAGCAGCCCGGGACTCGATATCTACGAGCAGTACGTC. It encodes CASSPGLDIYEQYV.

This clone was found a few times. This chain connects TRBV29-1 to TRBJ2-3; D unresolved. Trimming cost V 3 bases and J 4 bases, with 5 bases left between them. The CDR3 spans 11 residues. Germline V CDR1 and CDR2: SQVTM, ANQGSEA. The CDR3 sequence is CSVDKADTQYF. The CDR3 nucleotides are TGCAGCGTTGATAAGGCAGATACGCAGTATTTT.

The V call is TRBV7-2, the J call TRBJ2-7, with D perhaps TRBD2 (5 bases). Germline loops: CDR1 SGHTA, CDR2 FQGNSA. Trimming pared 3 bases from V and 2 bases from J, leaving 11 bases between. CDR3 length: 14 amino acids. CDR3 sequence reads: CASSLSGETYEQYV. The DNA of the CDR3 is TGTGCCAGCAGCTTGAGCGGAGAGACCTACGAGCAGTACGTC.

The rearrangement links TRBV12-5 to TRBJ2-4; 8 positions agree with TRBD2. The length of the CDR3 is 18 residues. V was clipped by 0 bases and J by 7 bases; unmatched bases: 14. Germline V CDR1 and CDR2: LGHNT, FRNRAP. Written as DNA, the CDR3 is TGTGCTAGTGGTTTGGTACCCGGGAGGGCAACTGAGGGGAACATTCAGTACTTC. Translating it yields CASGLVPGRATEGNIQYF.

This clone was seen more than once but under ten times. This chain links TRBV7-2 with TRBJ2-3, with 8 bases that match TRBD2. Germline CDR1 is SGHTA and CDR2 is FQGNSA. This CDR3 is 15 amino acids long. The ends lost 6 bases at V and 3 bases at J; junction bases unmatched: 8. CDR3 region: CASRTDSGITDTQYF. CDR3 DNA: TGTGCCAGCAGGACTGATAGCGGGATTACAGATACGCAGTATTTT.

This rearrangement joins TRBV5-1 to TRBJ2-5; no clear D. In germline, CDR1 is SGHRS, CDR2 YFSETQ. V lost 6 bases and J lost 0, with 6 bases in between. The CDR3 totals 12 residues. DNA for the CDR3: TGCGCCAGCATGTCCGACCAAGAGACCCAGTACTTC. Its protein product is CASMSDQETQYF.

The chain employs TRBV30 and TRBJ2-7, with D hard to call. The V and J ends lost 5 bases and 6 bases respectively, with 11 bases between them. Germline values: CDR1 GTSNPN, CDR2 SVGIG (reference sequence). The CDR3 is made up of 11 amino acids. In DNA form, the CDR3 reads TGTGCCTGGTCGAGGCGAGGCGAGCAGTACGTC. Amino acids: CAWSRRGEQYV.

This clone was detected only a few times. J is TRBJ2-7 and V is TRBV7-2; D is ambiguous. Germline V gene sequence: CDR1 SGHTA, CDR2 FQGNSA. The germline V and J ends were trimmed by 6 bases and 6 bases, with 15 bases remaining between them. CDR3 length: 13 amino acids. The CDR3 here is CASRWSTTLEQYF. The CDR3 DNA reads TGTGCCAGCAGGTGGTCTACGACCCTCGAGCAGTACTTC.

The sample holds a few counts of this clone. The chain carries TRBV19 and TRBJ2-6, with D possibly matching TRBD2 (6 bases). Germline CDR1 reads LNHDA; CDR2 reads SQIVND (reference sequence). The V and J ends lost 10 bases and 0 bases respectively, with 13 bases between them. This CDR3 comprises 15 residues. In DNA form, the CDR3 reads TGTGCCACCACCCTCGGGGGCTCTGGGGCCAACGTCCTGACTTTC. Translating gives CATTLGGSGANVLTF.

The V and J genes are TRBV4-1 and TRBJ2-7; 7 bases are a match to TRBD1. This CDR3 comprises 14 residues. With V trimmed by 2 bases and J by 4 bases, 5 bases remained unmatched. In germline, CDR1 is MGHRA, CDR2 YSYEKL. The CDR3 nucleotides are TGCGCCAGCAGCCAATATACAGGGGTGTACGAGCAGTACTTC. This translates into CASSQYTGVYEQYF.

There are many counts of this clone. The chain employs TRBV15 and TRBJ2-6; D call uncertain. CDR3 length: 15 residues. The V end was cut by 4 bases, the J end by 0 bases, with 7 bases between. CDR1 LNHNV and CDR2 YYDKDF come from the germline V gene (reference sequence). As DNA, the CDR3 is TGTGCCACCAGCACATCTCACTCTGGGGCCAACGTCCTGACTTTC. This codes for CATSTSHSGANVLTF.